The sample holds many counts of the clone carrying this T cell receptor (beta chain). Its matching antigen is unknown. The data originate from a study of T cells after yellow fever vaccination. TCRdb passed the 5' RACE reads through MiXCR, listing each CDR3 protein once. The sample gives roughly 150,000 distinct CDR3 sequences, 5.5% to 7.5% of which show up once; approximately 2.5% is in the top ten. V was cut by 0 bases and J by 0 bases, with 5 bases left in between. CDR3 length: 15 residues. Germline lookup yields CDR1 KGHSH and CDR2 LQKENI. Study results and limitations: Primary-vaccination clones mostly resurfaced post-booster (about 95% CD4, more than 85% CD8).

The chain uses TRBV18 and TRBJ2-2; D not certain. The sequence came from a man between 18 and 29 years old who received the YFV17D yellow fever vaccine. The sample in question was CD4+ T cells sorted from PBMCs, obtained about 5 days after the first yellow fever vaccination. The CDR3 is CASSPPLSNTGELFF. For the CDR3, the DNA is TGTGCCAGCTCACCACCGCTATCGAACACCGGGGAGCTGTTTTTT.